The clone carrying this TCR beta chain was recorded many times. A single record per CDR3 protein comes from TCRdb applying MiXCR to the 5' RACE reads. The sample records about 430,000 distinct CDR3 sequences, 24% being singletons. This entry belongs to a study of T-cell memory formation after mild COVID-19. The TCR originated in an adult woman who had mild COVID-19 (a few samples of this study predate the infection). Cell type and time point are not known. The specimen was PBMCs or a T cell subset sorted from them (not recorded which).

In DNA, the CDR3 is TGTGCCAGCACCCTGAACACTGAAGCTTTCTTT. Its protein product is CASTLNTEAFF. The J gene is TRBJ1-1, the V gene TRBV2; D remains ambiguous. Germline CDR1 and CDR2: SNHLY and FYNNEI. The ends were cut back, 7 bases at V and 0 bases at J, with 3 bases in the middle. The CDR3 covers 11 residues.